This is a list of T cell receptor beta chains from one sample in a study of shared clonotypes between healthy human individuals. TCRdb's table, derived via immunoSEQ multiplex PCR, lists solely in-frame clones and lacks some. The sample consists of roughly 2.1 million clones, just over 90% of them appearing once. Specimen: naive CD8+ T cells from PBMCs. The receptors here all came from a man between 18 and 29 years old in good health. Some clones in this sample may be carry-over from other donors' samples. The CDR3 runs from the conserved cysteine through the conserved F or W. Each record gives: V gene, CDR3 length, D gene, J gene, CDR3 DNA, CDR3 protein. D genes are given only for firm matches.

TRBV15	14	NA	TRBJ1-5	TGTGCCACCAGTGTGATACAGGCAACCGGGCCCCAGCATTTT	CATSVIQATGPQHF
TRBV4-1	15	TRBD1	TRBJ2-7	TGCGCCAGCAGAGACGCAGAAGGGGGCCGCGACGAGCAGTACTTC	CASRDAEGGRDEQYF
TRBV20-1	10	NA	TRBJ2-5	TGCAGTGCTAGTTACGGGACCCAGTACTTC	CSASYGTQYF
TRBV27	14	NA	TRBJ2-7	TGTGCCAGCGGATCCCTGGGGAGTGACGACGAGCAGTACTTC	CASGSLGSDDEQYF
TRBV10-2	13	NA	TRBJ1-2	TGCGCCAGCAGTACGGAGGGTAACTATGGCTACACCTTC	CASSTEGNYGYTF
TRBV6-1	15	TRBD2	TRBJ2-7	TGTGCCAGCAGTGAAGTTGGACTAGTCCTTTACGAGCAGTACTTC	CASSEVGLVLYEQYF
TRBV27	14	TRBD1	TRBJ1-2	TGTGCCAGCAGTCCCACAGGGGGTGACTATGGCTACACCTTC	CASSPTGGDYGYTF
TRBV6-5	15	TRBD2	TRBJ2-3	TGTGCCAGCAGTTACCTAGCGGGAGGCACAGATACGCAGTATTTT	CASSYLAGGTDTQYF
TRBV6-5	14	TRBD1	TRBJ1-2	TGTGCCAGCAGTCGACCGGACAGGGGCTATGGCTACACCTTC	CASSRPDRGYGYTF
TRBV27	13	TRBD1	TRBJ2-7	TGTGCCAGCAAAGGCAGGGGGAACTACGAGCAGTACTTC	CASKGRGNYEQYF
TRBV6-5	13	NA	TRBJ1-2	TGTGCCAGCAGCCCCTCGGGTACCTATGGCTACACCTTC	CASSPSGTYGYTF
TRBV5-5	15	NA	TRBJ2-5	TGTGCCAGCGGCCCGGGGATGAGGGCTCAAGAGACCCAGTACTTC	CASGPGMRAQETQYF
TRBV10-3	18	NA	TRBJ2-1	TGTGCCATCAGCCCTCCCTGGACTACCGGACGGAGGATAAATGAGCAGTTCTTC	CAISPPWTTGRRINEQFF
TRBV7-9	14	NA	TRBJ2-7	TGTGCCAGCAGCCCCCCCTTTGGGAAGTACGAGCAGTACTTC	CASSPPFGKYEQYF
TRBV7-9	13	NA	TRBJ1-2	TGTGCCAGCAGCTTTGGCGATAACTATGGCTACACCTTC	CASSFGDNYGYTF